The entry below gives a single T cell receptor beta chain sequence along with its context. V lost 0 bases, J lost 1 base, and 3 bases stayed unmatched. Germline CDR1 reads KGHSH; CDR2 reads LQKENI. The CDR3 totals 16 residues. The sample originates from a study of blood T cell repertoires in COVID-19. The wider study: The United States, Italy and Spain supplied acute and convalescent COVID-19 samples.

As handled by the study authors: Amplified reference gene primers provided the basis for estimating nucleated cell counts. This table comes from immunoSEQ multiplex PCR, and its TCRdb copy is limited to in-frame clones, with some not included. Clone size and V and J calls were adopted from that table, with D and trimming inferred from the DNA. This table has 280,000 or so clones, approximately 88% appearing once. Sequenced sample: peripheral blood. V and J are TRBV18 and TRBJ1-3, with 7 bases that match TRBD1. This receptor was identified in a woman under 40 who had recovered from COVID-19. DNA for the CDR3: TGTGCCAGCTCACCACCCGGGACAGAGTCTGGAAACACCATATATTTT. Translated, it gives CASSPPGTESGNTIYF.